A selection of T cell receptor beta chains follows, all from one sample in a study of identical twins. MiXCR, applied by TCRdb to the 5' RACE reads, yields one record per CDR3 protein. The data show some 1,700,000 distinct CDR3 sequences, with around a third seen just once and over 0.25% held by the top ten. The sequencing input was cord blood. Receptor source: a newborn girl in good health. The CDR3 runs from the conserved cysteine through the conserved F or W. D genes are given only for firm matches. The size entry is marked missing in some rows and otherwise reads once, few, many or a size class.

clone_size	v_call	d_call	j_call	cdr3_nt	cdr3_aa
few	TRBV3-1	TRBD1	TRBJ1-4	TGTGCCAGCAGCCAAGATTATCCAGGGGGCTTTACTAATGAAAAACTGTTTTTT	CASSQDYPGGFTNEKLFF
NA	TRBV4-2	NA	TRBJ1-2	TGTGCCAGCAGCCAAGGTTCAGAGAACTATGGCTACACCTTC	CASSQGSENYGYTF
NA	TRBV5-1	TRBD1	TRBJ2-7	TGCGCCAGCAGCGTCCCGACAGGGATTCACTACAATGAGCAGTACTTC	CASSVPTGIHYNEQYF
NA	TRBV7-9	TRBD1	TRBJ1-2	TGTGCCAGCAGGGGACAGTATAACTATGGCTACACCTTC	CASRGQYNYGYTF
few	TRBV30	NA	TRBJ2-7	TGTGCCTGGAGTGTAGGCGGGAACTCCTACGAGCAGTACTTC	CAWSVGGNSYEQYF
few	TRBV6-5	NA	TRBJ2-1	TGTGCCAGCAGTTACGGAGTGAGGGGGAATGAGCAGTTCTTC	CASSYGVRGNEQFF
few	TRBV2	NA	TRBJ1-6	TGTGCCAGCAGTGAAGGGCCCTGGGACAATTATAATTCACCCCTCCACTTT	CASSEGPWDNYNSPLHF
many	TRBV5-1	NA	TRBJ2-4	TGCGCCAGCAGCTTGGAACCCACGGTAGCCAAAAACATTCAGTACTTC	CASSLEPTVAKNIQYF
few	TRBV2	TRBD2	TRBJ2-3	TGTGCCACAAGACTAGCGGGAGGGCCAGATACGCAGTATTTT	CATRLAGGPDTQYF
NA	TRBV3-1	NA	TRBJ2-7	TGTGCCAGCAGCCAAGGACTGCCTCACCACGTGCAGTACTTC	CASSQGLPHHVQYF
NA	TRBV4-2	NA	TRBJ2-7	TGTGCCATCAGCCAAGTGGCGCGCCTCTCCTACGAGCAGTACTTC	CAISQVARLSYEQYF
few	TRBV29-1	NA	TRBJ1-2	TGCAGCGTTGAAGCACCCGGCGGCTACACCTTC	CSVEAPGGYTF
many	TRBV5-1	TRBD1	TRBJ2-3	TGTGCCAGCAGTCCGGACAGGGGCACAGATACGCAGTATTTT	CASSPDRGTDTQYF
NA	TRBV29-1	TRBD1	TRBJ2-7	TGCAGCGCCTCGGGACAGGGGGTAGGTCGCGAGCAGTACTTC	CSASGQGVGREQYF
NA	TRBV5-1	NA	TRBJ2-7	TGCGCCAGCAGCTTACCGACAGAAGGAGAGATCCAGTACTTC	CASSLPTEGEIQYF
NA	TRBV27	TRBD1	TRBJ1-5	TGTGCCAGCAGTTTATACAGTGGGACAGAAGGGGGTCAGCCCCAGCATTTT	CASSLYSGTEGGQPQHF
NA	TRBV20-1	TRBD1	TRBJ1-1	TGCAGTGCTACGGACAGGGGGATATGTGGAACTGAAGCTTTCTTT	CSATDRGICGTEAFF
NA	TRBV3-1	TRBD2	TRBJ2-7	TGTGCCAGCAGCCAATCCCCTAGCGGGAGGGTCGCCTACGAGCAGTACTTC	CASSQSPSGRVAYEQYF
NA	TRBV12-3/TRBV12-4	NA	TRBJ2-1	TGTGCCAGCAGCATCGACTGGAGCTCCTACAATGAGCAGTTCTTC	CASSIDWSSYNEQFF
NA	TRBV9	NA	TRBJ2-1	TGTGCCAGCAGTCCCCGTCGACGGGTCGGTGAGCAGTTCTTC	CASSPRRRVGEQFF
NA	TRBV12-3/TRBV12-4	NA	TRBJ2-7	TGTGCCAGCAGTTTTAAGGGTTACTACGAGCAGTACTTC	CASSFKGYYEQYF
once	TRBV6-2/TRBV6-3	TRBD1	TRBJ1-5	TGTGCCAGCAGATGGACAGGGATTCATAGCAATCAGCCCCAGCATTTT	CASRWTGIHSNQPQHF
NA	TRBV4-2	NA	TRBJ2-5	TGTGCCAGCAGCCGATATGGTTCTGGAGAGACCCAGTACTTC	CASSRYGSGETQYF
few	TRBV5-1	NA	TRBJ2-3	TGCGCCAGCAGCTTGCGGCTTAGACCTACAGATACGCAGTATTTT	CASSLRLRPTDTQYF
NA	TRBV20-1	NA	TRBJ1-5	TGCAGTGCTCGGGTAGGGGTGAGCAATCAGCCCCAGCATTTT	CSARVGVSNQPQHF
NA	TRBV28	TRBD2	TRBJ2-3	TGTGCCAGCAGTTTAAGGACCTGGGGGACTAGCGGGGGAGATACGCAGTATTTT	CASSLRTWGTSGGDTQYF
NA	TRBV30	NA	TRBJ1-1	TGTGCCTGGAGGGCTCAGTCCTTTGCTGAAGCTTTCTTT	CAWRAQSFAEAFF
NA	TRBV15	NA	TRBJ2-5	TGTGCCACCGGTCGGGAGTCCCACAATGAGCAGTACTTC	CATGRESHNEQYF
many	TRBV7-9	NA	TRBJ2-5	TGTGCCAGCAGCTTTCGGTCTGAGCAGTACTTC	CASSFRSEQYF
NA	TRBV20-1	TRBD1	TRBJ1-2	TGCAGTGTCCAGACAGGGAACGATGGCTACACCTTC	CSVQTGNDGYTF
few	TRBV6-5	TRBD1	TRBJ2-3	TGTGCCAGCAGTCTAACGGGGACAGGGGTCTTCACAGATACGCAGTATTTT	CASSLTGTGVFTDTQYF
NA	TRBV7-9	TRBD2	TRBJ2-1	TGTGCCAGCAGCTTAGGACTAAGCGGGAGGGCCTCACACAATGAGCAGTTCTTC	CASSLGLSGRASHNEQFF
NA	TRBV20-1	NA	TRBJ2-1	TGCAGTGCTAGATCCCGGGGGACCTACAATGAGCAGTTCTTC	CSARSRGTYNEQFF
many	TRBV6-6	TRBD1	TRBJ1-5	TGTGCCAGCAGTGAGACAGGGCGCAATCAGCCCCAGCATTTT	CASSETGRNQPQHF
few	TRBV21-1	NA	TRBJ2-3	TGTGCCAGCAGCAAGGCCCCCTCAGGGTCCAGCACAGATACGCAGTATTTT	CASSKAPSGSSTDTQYF
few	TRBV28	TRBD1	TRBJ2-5	TGTGCCAGCAGTGTGACAGGGGCAGAGACCCAGTACTTC	CASSVTGAETQYF
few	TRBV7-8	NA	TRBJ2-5	TGTGCCAGCAGCTTGTCGAGAATAAGCCACCGAGAGACCCAGTACTTC	CASSLSRISHRETQYF
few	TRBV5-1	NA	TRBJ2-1	TGCGCCAGCAGCGCCGGGACTCCAATTTACAATGAGCAGTTCTTC	CASSAGTPIYNEQFF
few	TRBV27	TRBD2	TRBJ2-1	TGTGCCAGCACTCACATAGCGGGCAATGAGCAGTTCTTC	CASTHIAGNEQFF
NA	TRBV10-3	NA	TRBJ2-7	TGTGCCATCAGTGAGTCGCTCGTTGGCGAGCAGTACTTC	CAISESLVGEQYF
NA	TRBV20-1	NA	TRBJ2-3	TGCAGTGTCTTTAGGGGCACAGATACGCAGTATTTT	CSVFRGTDTQYF
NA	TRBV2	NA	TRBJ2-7	TGTGCCAGCAACCCGGACCCCACCTACGAGCAGTACTTC	CASNPDPTYEQYF
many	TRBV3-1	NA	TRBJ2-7	TGTGCCAGCAGCCAAGCGGCTCAACTCTACGAGCAGTACTTC	CASSQAAQLYEQYF
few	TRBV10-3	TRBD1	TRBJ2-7	TGTGCCATCAGTGGGGACAGGGGGGACTACGAGCAGTACTTC	CAISGDRGDYEQYF
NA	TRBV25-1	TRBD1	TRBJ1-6	TGTGCCAGCAGTGATCAAGGGACAGGGTGGTCACCCCTCCACTTT	CASSDQGTGWSPLHF
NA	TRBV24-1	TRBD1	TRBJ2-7	TGTGCCACCAGTGACCCTAAGACAGGGAAAAACGAGCAGTACTTC	CATSDPKTGKNEQYF
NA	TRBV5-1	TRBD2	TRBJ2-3	TGCGCCAGCAGCTTGCAGACTAGCAAAACAGATACGCAGTATTTT	CASSLQTSKTDTQYF
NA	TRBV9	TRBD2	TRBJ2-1	TGTGCCAGCAGCGTACATTTGGGACTAGCGGGAGCGTACAATGAGCAGTTCTTC	CASSVHLGLAGAYNEQFF
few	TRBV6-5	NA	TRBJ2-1	TGTGCCACTAGTAGGGTGCAGAGCTCCTACAATGAGCAGTTCTTC	CATSRVQSSYNEQFF
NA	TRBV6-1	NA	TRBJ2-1	TGTGCCAGCACCCCGGGGACATACCACTACAATGAGCAGTTCTTC	CASTPGTYHYNEQFF
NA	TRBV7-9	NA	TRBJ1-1	TGTGCCAGCAGCACTCGGGCACTCCAAGCTTTCTTT	CASSTRALQAFF
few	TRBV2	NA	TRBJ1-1	TGTGCCAGCGGGGCCGAGGGCAGGGAATGGGAAGCTTTCTTT	CASGAEGREWEAFF
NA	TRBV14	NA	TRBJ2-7	TGTGCCAGCAGCGAACCAGGGGTCCCACCCTACGAGCAGTACTTC	CASSEPGVPPYEQYF
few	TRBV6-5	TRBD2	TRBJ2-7	TGTGCCACAGCGGGGGGATCCCCCTCCTACGAGCAGTACTTC	CATAGGSPSYEQYF
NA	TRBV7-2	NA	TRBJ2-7	TGTGCCAGCACCAACTTCCCCCTGCTCGGGGTTTACGAGCAGTACTTC	CASTNFPLLGVYEQYF
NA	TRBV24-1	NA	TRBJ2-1	TGTGCCACCAGTGACCCAGGGAGGGGGTACAATGAGCAGTTCTTC	CATSDPGRGYNEQFF
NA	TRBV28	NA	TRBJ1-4	TGTGCCAGCAGTTTCGGAGGGCCCCTTAATGAAAAACTGTTTTTT	CASSFGGPLNEKLFF
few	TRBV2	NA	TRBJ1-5	TGTGCCAGCACCCGCACCGGGACACAGGGAGATCAGCCCCAGCATTTT	CASTRTGTQGDQPQHF
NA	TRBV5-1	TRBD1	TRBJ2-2	TGCGCCAGCAGCTACCGACAGGGAACGAACACCGGGGAGCTGTTTTTT	CASSYRQGTNTGELFF
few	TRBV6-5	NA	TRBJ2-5	TGTGCCAGCAGTTACTCGGCAGGGCCTCAAGAGACCCAGTACTTC	CASSYSAGPQETQYF